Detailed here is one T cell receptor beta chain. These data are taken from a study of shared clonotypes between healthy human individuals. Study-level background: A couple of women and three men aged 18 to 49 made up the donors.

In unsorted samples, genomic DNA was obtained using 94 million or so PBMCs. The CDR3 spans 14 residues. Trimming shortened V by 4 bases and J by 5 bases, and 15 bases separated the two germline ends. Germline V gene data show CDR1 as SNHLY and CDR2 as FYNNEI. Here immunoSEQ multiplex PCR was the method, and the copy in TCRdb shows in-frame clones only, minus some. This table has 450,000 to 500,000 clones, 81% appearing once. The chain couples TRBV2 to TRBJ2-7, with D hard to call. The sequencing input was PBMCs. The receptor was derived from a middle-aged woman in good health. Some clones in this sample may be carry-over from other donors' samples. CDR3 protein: CASSVWPSLNEQYF. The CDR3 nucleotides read TGTGCCAGCAGTGTTTGGCCCTCCCTAAACGAGCAGTACTTC.